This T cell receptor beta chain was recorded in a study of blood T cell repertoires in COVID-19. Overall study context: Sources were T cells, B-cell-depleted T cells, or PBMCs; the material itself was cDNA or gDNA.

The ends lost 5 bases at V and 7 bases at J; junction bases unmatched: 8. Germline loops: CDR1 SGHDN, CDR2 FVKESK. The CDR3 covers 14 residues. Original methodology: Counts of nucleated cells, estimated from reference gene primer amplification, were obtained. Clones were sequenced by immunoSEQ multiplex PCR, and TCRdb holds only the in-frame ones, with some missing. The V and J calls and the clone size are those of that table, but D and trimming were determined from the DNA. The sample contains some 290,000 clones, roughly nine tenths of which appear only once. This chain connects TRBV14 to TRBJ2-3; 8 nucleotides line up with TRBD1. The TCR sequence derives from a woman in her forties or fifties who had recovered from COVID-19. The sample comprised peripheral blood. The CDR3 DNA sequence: TGTGCCAGCAGCGCGGGACAGGCGCCTTATACGCAGTATTTT. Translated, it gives CASSAGQAPYTQYF.